These T cell receptor beta chains were read from a single sample in a study of blood T cell repertoires in COVID-19. TCRdb's table, derived via immunoSEQ multiplex PCR, lists solely in-frame clones and lacks some. This table has 40,000 to 50,000 clones, approximately 86% appearing once. Sequenced material: peripheral blood. These receptors were obtained from a man between 65 and 85 years old with acute or convalescent COVID-19. Both conserved end residues are part of each CDR3. D genes are given only for firm matches. Expanded clones are given a class, and other clones once, few, many or no size at all.

j_gene: TRBJ2-3
d_gene: TRBD2
v_gene: TRBV9
abundance: -
CDR3aa: CASSVGGGGAYDTQYF
CDR3nt: TGTGCCAGCAGCGTAGGGGGCGGGGGGGCCTACGATACGCAGTATTTT

j_gene: TRBJ1-1
d_gene: TRBD1
v_gene: TRBV6-2/TRBV6-3
abundance: -
CDR3aa: CASSSMTGIVEAFF
CDR3nt: TGTGCCAGCAGTAGTATGACAGGGATAGTTGAAGCTTTCTTT

j_gene: TRBJ2-7
d_gene: TRBD2
v_gene: TRBV10-3
abundance: -
CDR3aa: CAISVTREEGQYF
CDR3nt: TGTGCCATCAGTGTCACTCGGGAGGAGGGGCAGTACTTC

j_gene: TRBJ2-1
d_gene: TRBD2
v_gene: TRBV5-1
abundance: -
CDR3aa: CASSTLAGGFYNEQFF
CDR3nt: TGCGCCAGCAGCACACTAGCGGGGGGGTTCTACAATGAGCAGTTCTTC

j_gene: TRBJ1-2
d_gene: -
v_gene: TRBV5-1
abundance: once
CDR3aa: CASSSLLSTGGGYTF
CDR3nt: TGCGCCAGCAGCTCTTTACTTAGCACAGGTGGCGGCTACACCTTC

j_gene: TRBJ1-1
d_gene: -
v_gene: TRBV5-1
abundance: once
CDR3aa: CASSDQTGLEAFF
CDR3nt: TGCGCCAGCAGCGACCAGACGGGACTCGAAGCTTTCTTT

j_gene: TRBJ1-2
d_gene: -
v_gene: TRBV9
abundance: -
CDR3aa: CASSAGGGKGYTF
CDR3nt: TGTGCCAGCAGCGCGGGAGGAGGGAAGGGCTACACCTTC

j_gene: TRBJ2-5
d_gene: TRBD2
v_gene: TRBV7-8
abundance: -
CDR3aa: CASSLGLAGSGTQYF
CDR3nt: TGTGCCAGCAGCTTAGGCCTAGCGGGGAGTGGGACCCAGTACTTC

j_gene: TRBJ1-3
d_gene: -
v_gene: TRBV7-2
abundance: -
CDR3aa: CASSSSSGNTIYF
CDR3nt: TGTGCCAGCAGTAGTAGCTCTGGAAACACCATATATTTT

j_gene: TRBJ2-5
d_gene: TRBD2
v_gene: TRBV5-1
abundance: -
CDR3aa: CASSLRYSGGGQETQYF
CDR3nt: TGCGCCAGCAGCTTGCGGTATAGCGGGGGCGGACAAGAGACCCAGTACTTC

j_gene: TRBJ1-4
d_gene: -
v_gene: TRBV6-5
abundance: -
CDR3aa: CASSYAVGGREKLFF
CDR3nt: TGTGCCAGCAGTTACGCTGTCGGTGGGAGGGAAAAACTGTTTTTT

j_gene: TRBJ1-2
d_gene: TRBD1
v_gene: TRBV5-1
abundance: -
CDR3aa: CASSLGDRDPYGYTF
CDR3nt: TGCGCCAGCAGCTTGGGGGACAGGGACCCGTATGGCTACACCTTC

j_gene: TRBJ1-3
d_gene: -
v_gene: TRBV5-1
abundance: -
CDR3aa: CASRGADGNTIYF
CDR3nt: TGCGCCAGCCGGGGGGCGGATGGAAACACCATATATTTT

j_gene: TRBJ2-5
d_gene: TRBD1
v_gene: TRBV5-1
abundance: -
CDR3aa: CASSLQGEETQYF
CDR3nt: TGCGCCAGCAGCTTACAGGGGGAAGAGACCCAGTACTTC

j_gene: TRBJ2-6
d_gene: TRBD2
v_gene: TRBV18
abundance: -
CDR3aa: CASSSGLAGVGSGANVLTF
CDR3nt: TGTGCCAGCTCATCCGGACTAGCGGGAGTAGGATCTGGGGCCAACGTCCTGACTTTC

j_gene: TRBJ2-2
d_gene: TRBD1
v_gene: TRBV9
abundance: -
CDR3aa: CASRTGTANTGELFF
CDR3nt: TGTGCCAGCAGAACGGGGACAGCGAACACCGGGGAGCTGTTTTTT

j_gene: TRBJ1-4
d_gene: TRBD1
v_gene: TRBV2
abundance: -
CDR3aa: CASRDRGEKLFF
CDR3nt: TGTGCCAGCCGGGACAGGGGCGAAAAACTGTTTTTT

j_gene: TRBJ2-5
d_gene: TRBD1
v_gene: TRBV6-2/TRBV6-3
abundance: -
CDR3aa: CASSTLNPGQEGRETQYF
CDR3nt: TGTGCCAGCAGTACCTTGAACCCGGGACAGGAGGGGAGGGAGACCCAGTACTTC

j_gene: TRBJ1-2
d_gene: TRBD1
v_gene: TRBV6-5
abundance: -
CDR3aa: CASSYSQGAHGYTF
CDR3nt: TGTGCCAGCAGTTACTCACAGGGGGCGCATGGCTACACCTTC

j_gene: TRBJ2-3
d_gene: TRBD2
v_gene: TRBV4-3
abundance: once
CDR3aa: CASSQDGRGTDTQYF
CDR3nt: TGCGCCAGCAGCCAAGACGGGAGGGGAACAGATACGCAGTATTTT

j_gene: TRBJ1-1
d_gene: TRBD1
v_gene: TRBV6-5
abundance: few
CDR3aa: CASRIRQGNTEAFF
CDR3nt: TGTGCCAGCAGGATCCGACAGGGGAACACTGAAGCTTTCTTT

j_gene: TRBJ1-5
d_gene: TRBD1
v_gene: TRBV3-1/TRBV3-2
abundance: -
CDR3aa: CASSQEDRGDQPQHF
CDR3nt: TGTGCCAGCAGCCAAGAGGACAGGGGAGATCAGCCCCAGCATTTT

j_gene: TRBJ2-1
d_gene: TRBD2
v_gene: TRBV19
abundance: -
CDR3aa: CASSPAGLGSYNEQFF
CDR3nt: TGTGCCAGTAGTCCCGCTGGACTAGGATCCTACAATGAGCAGTTCTTC

j_gene: TRBJ1-5
d_gene: TRBD1
v_gene: TRBV5-6
abundance: -
CDR3aa: CASSTKTGAGDQPQHF
CDR3nt: TGTGCCAGCAGCACTAAGACAGGGGCGGGAGATCAGCCCCAGCATTTT

j_gene: TRBJ1-2
d_gene: -
v_gene: TRBV4-3
abundance: -
CDR3aa: CASSQVNSRVHGYTF
CDR3nt: TGCGCCAGCAGCCAAGTGAACAGCAGGGTTCATGGCTACACCTTC

j_gene: TRBJ2-1
d_gene: TRBD2
v_gene: TRBV27
abundance: -
CDR3aa: CASSPRLAAVQFF
CDR3nt: TGTGCCAGCAGTCCCCGACTAGCGGCAGTCCAGTTCTTC

j_gene: TRBJ2-3
d_gene: -
v_gene: TRBV5-4
abundance: -
CDR3aa: CASSLADFTDTQYF
CDR3nt: TGTGCCAGCAGCTTGGCGGACTTCACAGATACGCAGTATTTT

j_gene: TRBJ2-1
d_gene: TRBD2
v_gene: TRBV24-1
abundance: -
CDR3aa: CATSAGLAGLKNSYNEQFF
CDR3nt: TGTGCCACCAGTGCGGGACTAGCGGGGCTGAAAAACTCCTACAATGAGCAGTTCTTC

j_gene: TRBJ2-3
d_gene: -
v_gene: TRBV5-6
abundance: -
CDR3aa: CASSRDRVTSGDTQYF
CDR3nt: TGTGCCAGCAGCCGGGACAGGGTAACTAGCGGAGATACGCAGTATTTT

j_gene: TRBJ2-3
d_gene: TRBD1
v_gene: TRBV24-1
abundance: -
CDR3aa: CATSDLGGGTDTQYF
CDR3nt: TGTGCCACCAGTGACTTAGGGGGCGGGACAGATACGCAGTATTTT

j_gene: TRBJ2-1
d_gene: -
v_gene: TRBV27
abundance: few
CDR3aa: CASSPAGLRNEQFF
CDR3nt: TGTGCCAGCAGCCCCGCGGGTTTGCGCAATGAGCAGTTCTTC

j_gene: TRBJ2-1
d_gene: -
v_gene: TRBV2
abundance: -
CDR3aa: CARRDARRDEQFF
CDR3nt: TGTGCCAGGCGGGACGCCCGTCGGGATGAGCAGTTCTTC

j_gene: TRBJ1-1
d_gene: -
v_gene: TRBV19
abundance: -
CDR3aa: CASSTNRDTNTEAFF
CDR3nt: TGTGCCAGTAGTACAAACCGGGACACGAACACTGAAGCTTTCTTT

j_gene: TRBJ2-3
d_gene: -
v_gene: TRBV5-1
abundance: -
CDR3aa: CASSLESGTLDTQYF
CDR3nt: TGCGCCAGCAGCTTGGAATCGGGGACTCTGGATACGCAGTATTTT

j_gene: TRBJ1-1
d_gene: -
v_gene: TRBV12-3/TRBV12-4
abundance: -
CDR3aa: CASSLQGLGAFF
CDR3nt: TGTGCCAGCAGTTTACAGGGGCTCGGAGCTTTCTTT

j_gene: TRBJ1-6
d_gene: TRBD1
v_gene: TRBV18
abundance: -
CDR3aa: CASSLDRPSNSPLHF
CDR3nt: TGTGCCAGCTCTTTGGACAGGCCTTCAAATTCACCCCTCCACTTT

j_gene: TRBJ1-2
d_gene: TRBD1
v_gene: TRBV5-1
abundance: -
CDR3aa: CASSPPGQGGRATF
CDR3nt: TGCGCCAGCAGCCCGCCGGGACAGGGAGGGCGAGCCACCTTC

j_gene: TRBJ1-5
d_gene: -
v_gene: TRBV18
abundance: -
CDR3aa: CASSPRVSNQPQHF
CDR3nt: TGTGCCAGCTCACCCAGGGTTAGCAATCAGCCCCAGCATTTT

j_gene: TRBJ2-5
d_gene: TRBD1
v_gene: TRBV6-5
abundance: -
CDR3aa: CASSYGTGAETQYF
CDR3nt: TGTGCCAGCAGTTACGGCACAGGGGCAGAGACCCAGTACTTC

j_gene: TRBJ2-7
d_gene: -
v_gene: TRBV6-5
abundance: -
CDR3aa: CASSYGGAGADEQYF
CDR3nt: TGTGCCAGCAGTTACGGGGGGGCGGGAGCGGACGAGCAGTACTTC

j_gene: TRBJ2-7
d_gene: TRBD1
v_gene: TRBV19
abundance: -
CDR3aa: CASSLDREYEQYF
CDR3nt: TGTGCCAGTTCCCTGGACAGGGAGTACGAGCAGTACTTC

j_gene: TRBJ2-6
d_gene: -
v_gene: TRBV27
abundance: -
CDR3aa: CASKMAAGANVLTF
CDR3nt: TGTGCCAGCAAAATGGCGGCTGGGGCCAACGTCCTGACTTTC

j_gene: TRBJ2-6
d_gene: -
v_gene: TRBV5-5
abundance: -
CDR3aa: CASSLFRGANVLTF
CDR3nt: TGTGCCAGCAGCCTCTTTAGAGGGGCCAACGTCCTGACTTTC

j_gene: TRBJ1-5
d_gene: -
v_gene: TRBV7-2
abundance: -
CDR3aa: CASSLVAGSNQPQHF
CDR3nt: TGTGCCAGCAGCTTAGTGGCAGGTAGCAATCAGCCCCAGCATTTT

j_gene: TRBJ1-4
d_gene: -
v_gene: TRBV25-1
abundance: -
CDR3aa: CASRGRINEKLFF
CDR3nt: TGTGCCAGCAGGGGCAGGATTAATGAAAAACTGTTTTTT

j_gene: TRBJ1-2
d_gene: -
v_gene: TRBV27
abundance: -
CDR3aa: CASWAFGYGYTF
CDR3nt: TGTGCCAGTTGGGCTTTCGGCTATGGCTACACCTTC

j_gene: TRBJ1-2
d_gene: TRBD1
v_gene: TRBV28
abundance: -
CDR3aa: CASRNTGQPTRGYTF
CDR3nt: TGTGCCAGCAGGAACACGGGACAGCCTACACGGGGCTACACCTTC

j_gene: TRBJ1-1
d_gene: -
v_gene: TRBV2
abundance: -
CDR3aa: CASNSERGMNTEAFF
CDR3nt: TGTGCCAGCAACTCAGAACGGGGAATGAACACTGAAGCTTTCTTT

j_gene: TRBJ2-2
d_gene: -
v_gene: TRBV6-1
abundance: -
CDR3aa: CASSELAGTGELFF
CDR3nt: TGTGCCAGCAGTGAATTGGCAGGGACCGGGGAGCTGTTTTTT